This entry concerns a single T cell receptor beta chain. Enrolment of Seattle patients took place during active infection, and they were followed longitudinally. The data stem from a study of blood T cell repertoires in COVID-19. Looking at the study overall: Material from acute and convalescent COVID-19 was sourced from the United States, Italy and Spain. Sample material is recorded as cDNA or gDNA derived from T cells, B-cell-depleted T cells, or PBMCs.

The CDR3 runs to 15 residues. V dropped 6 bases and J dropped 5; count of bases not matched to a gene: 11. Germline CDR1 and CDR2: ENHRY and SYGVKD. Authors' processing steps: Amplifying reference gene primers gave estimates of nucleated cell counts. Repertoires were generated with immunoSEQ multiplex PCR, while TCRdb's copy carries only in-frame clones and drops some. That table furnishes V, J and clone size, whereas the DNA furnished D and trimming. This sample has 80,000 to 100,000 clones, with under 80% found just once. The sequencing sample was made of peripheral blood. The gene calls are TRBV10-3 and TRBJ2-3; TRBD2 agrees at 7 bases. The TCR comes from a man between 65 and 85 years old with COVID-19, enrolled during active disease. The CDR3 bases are TGTGCCATCAGACCCGACTCAGGGAGGGGAGATACGCAGTATTTT. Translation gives CAIRPDSGRGDTQYF.